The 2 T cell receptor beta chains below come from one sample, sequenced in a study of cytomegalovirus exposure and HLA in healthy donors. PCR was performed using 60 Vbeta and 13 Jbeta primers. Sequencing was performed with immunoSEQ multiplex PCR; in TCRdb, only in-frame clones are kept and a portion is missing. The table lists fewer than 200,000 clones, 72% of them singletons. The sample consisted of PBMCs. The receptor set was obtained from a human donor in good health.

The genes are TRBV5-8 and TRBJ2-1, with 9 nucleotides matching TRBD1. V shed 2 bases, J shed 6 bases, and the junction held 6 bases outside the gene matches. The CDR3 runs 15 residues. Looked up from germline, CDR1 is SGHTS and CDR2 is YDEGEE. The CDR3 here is CASSLTGGSFNEQFF. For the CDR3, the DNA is TGTGCCAGCAGCTTAACAGGGGGCTCTTTCAATGAGCAGTTCTTC.

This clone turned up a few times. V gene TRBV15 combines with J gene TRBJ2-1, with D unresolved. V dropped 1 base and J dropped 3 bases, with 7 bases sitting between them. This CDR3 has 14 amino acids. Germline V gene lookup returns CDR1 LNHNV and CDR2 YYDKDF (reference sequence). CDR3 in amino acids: CATSRVLFYNEQFF. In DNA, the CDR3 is TGTGCCACCAGCAGAGTCCTCTTCTACAATGAGCAGTTCTTC. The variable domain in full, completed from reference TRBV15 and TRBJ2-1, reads DAMVIQNPRYQVTQFGKPVTLSCSQTLNHNVMYWYQQKSSQAPKLLFHYYDKDFNNEADTPDNFQSRRPNTSFCFLDIRSPGLGDTAMYLCATSRVLFYNEQFFGPGTRLTVL.